The TCR beta chain described here comes from a study of cytotoxic CD8 clonotypes in ibrutinib-treated CLL. Study-wide context: Of a cohort that held around 11 relapsed/refractory and some 14 treatment-naive patients, 17 to 18 were IGHV unmutated. The taking of response samples occurred after a median around 11 months of treatment, with a range of 6 to 36.

Concerning this clone itself: The antigen remains undetermined.

Study-wide points: Contraction or stability on treatment was seen for public clonotypes, which were uncommon. Elevated clonality accompanied ibrutinib response, with a return toward baseline values at progression.

The CDR3 totals 14 residues. From germline, CDR1 is MNHEY and CDR2 SMNVEV (reference sequence). Trimming stripped 0 bases from V and 6 bases from J, with 12 bases between. The protocol was immunoSEQ multiplex PCR, while the TCRdb copy is restricted to in-frame clones and leaves out a portion. The table records 250,000 to 350,000 clones, 76% of them present only once. The specimen comprised PBMCs, sampled at disease progression, from a patient treated with ibrutinib. The genes are TRBV27 and TRBJ2-7; perhaps TRBD1 as D (6 bases). This TCR was recovered from a human donor with chronic lymphocytic leukemia. The DNA for the CDR3 is TGTGCCAGCAGTTTATCGTTCGTGACAGGCGAGCAGTACTTC. Protein sequence: CASSLSFVTGEQYF.